This T cell receptor (beta chain) was documented in a study of blood T cell repertoires in COVID-19. For the study at large: The study drew acute and convalescent COVID-19 samples from the United States, Italy and Spain. Sample material is recorded as cDNA or gDNA derived from T cells, B-cell-depleted T cells, or PBMCs.

CDR3 length: 16 residues. V shed 0 bases, J shed 3 bases, and the junction held 4 bases outside the gene matches. CDR1 and CDR2 (germline): SGDLS, YYNGEE. Original processing notes: Quantification of nucleated cells was approximated via reference gene primer amplification. Assay used: immunoSEQ multiplex PCR; TCRdb lists only in-frame clones, some missing. That table gives V, J and clone size, and the DNA gave D and trimming. The sample shows roughly 30,000 clones, over 85% of them seen only once. The source of this sequence is a human donor in a cohort sampled during active COVID-19. V and J are TRBV9 and TRBJ2-2; 8 bases align to TRBD1. Material for sequencing was peripheral blood. CDR3 amino acids: CASSVGTGQDTGELFF. CDR3 DNA: TGTGCCAGCAGCGTAGGGACAGGGCAAGACACCGGGGAGCTGTTTTTT.